Below are 18 T cell receptor beta chains sequenced from a single sample in a study of vaccination and CD4 T cells after COVID-19. Treatment indicated: approximately nine-day PBMC culture with coronavirus spike peptide pools or control peptides (ViraFEST assay). CD4+ T cells that came from the unexposed donor were collected before the COVID-19 pandemic (2011-2018). Researchers used the Oncomine TCR Beta short-read assay to sequence DNA from cultured CD4+ T cells. Scientists extracted genomic DNA from CD4+ T cells grown in culture. TCRdb independently ran MiXCR on the PCR reads; one entry per CDR3 protein. The sample holds about 9,500 distinct CDR3 sequences, about 36% seen once. No cognate antigen is known for these TCRs. Material for sequencing was CD4+ T cells from blood, cultured in vitro. These receptors were obtained from a human donor in good health.

This clonotype was counted between two and nine times. The CDR3 loop is CASSRQKLDGYTF. CDR3 in DNA: TGTGCCAGCAGCCGACAGAAGTTGGATGGCTACACCTTC. V and J are TRBV7-2 and TRBJ1-2, with D perhaps matching TRBD1 (5 bases). V shed 5 bases and J shed 6 bases, with 13 bases lying between them. This CDR3 contains 13 residues. Germline V gene lookup returns CDR1 SGHTA and CDR2 FQGNSA.

A few counts support this clonotype. The rearrangement joins TRBV28 to TRBJ1-5; weak D call: TRBD1 (5 bases). The CDR3 runs to 14 residues. Per the germline V gene, CDR1 is MDHEN and CDR2 is SYDVKM. V was cut by 3 bases and J by 4 bases, with 10 bases left in between. CDR3 DNA: TGTGCCAGCAGTTTTATAGGGGCGAATCAGCCCCAGCATTTT. Residues: CASSFIGANQPQHF.

This rearrangement joins TRBV12-5 to TRBJ1-5, with D tentatively TRBD1 (6 bases). Per germline, CDR1 LGHNT and CDR2 FRNRAP. The V and J ends lost 6 bases and 7 bases respectively, with 13 bases between them. This CDR3 is 13 amino acids long. CDR3 protein: CASGLTGGQPQHF. Here the CDR3 DNA reads TGTGCTAGTGGCTTGACAGGTGGACAGCCCCAGCATTTT.

The V and J genes are TRBV7-2 and TRBJ2-1, with TRBD2 as a possible D gene (6 bases). Trimming removed 1 base at V and 7 bases at J, with 14 bases between. The germline V gene encodes CDR1 SGHTA and CDR2 FQGNSA. This CDR3 is built from 15 residues. This chain's CDR3 is CASSLGPGANNEQFF. The CDR3 DNA sequence: TGTGCCAGCAGCTTAGGTCCGGGAGCAAATAATGAGCAGTTCTTC.

This clonotype was seen a few times. J is TRBJ2-1 and V is TRBV7-9; D is perhaps TRBD2 (6 bases). In germline, CDR1 is SEHNR, CDR2 FQNEAQ (reference sequence). The CDR3 length is 14 residues. V lost 7 bases and J 0 bases, leaving 10 bases between the germline ends. The CDR3 region is CASTRDFSYNEQFF. The CDR3 nucleotides are TGTGCCAGCACCCGGGACTTCTCCTACAATGAGCAGTTCTTC.

This clonotype was detected a few times. This rearrangement joins TRBV21-1 to TRBJ2-7; no check of the table's D call, TRBD2, against the DNA was made. TRBV21-1 corresponds to a pseudogene. This CDR3 spans 18 amino acids. CDR3 loop: CASSKGPSWLQRGYEQYF. The DNA for the CDR3 is TGTGCCAGCAGCAAAGGCCCATCCTGGTTGCAGCGGGGCTACGAGCAGTACTTC.

This clonotype occurred a few times. The V call is TRBV20-1, the J call TRBJ2-3; TRBD2 might be the D (5 bases). Germline lookup yields CDR1 DFQATT and CDR2 SNEGSKA (reference sequence). Trimming took 8 bases from V and 1 from J, leaving 13 bases between them. The length of the CDR3 is 13 residues. For the CDR3, the DNA is TGCAGTCTCCGCGACGGGGGCACAGATACGCAGTATTTT. Encoded protein: CSLRDGGTDTQYF.

By proportion, this clonotype is large. DNA for the CDR3: TGCAGTGCTACCCGGCGGGACAGGGGGTCTAACTATGGCTACACCTTC. Translation: CSATRRDRGSNYGYTF. The chain recombines TRBV20-1 with TRBJ1-2, with TRBD1 matching over 11 bases. The CDR3 totals 16 residues. The junction had 7 bases not matched to a gene; V was cut back by 4 bases and J by 0 bases. The germline V gene has CDR1 DFQATT and CDR2 SNEGSKA (reference sequence).

The chain combines TRBV5-8 with TRBJ2-6; D gene uncertain. Looked up from germline, CDR1 is SGHTS and CDR2 is YDEGEE. V gave up 0 bases and J gave up 3 bases, with 13 bases separating them. The CDR3 is 17 residues long. Written as DNA, the CDR3 is TGTGCCAGCAGCTTGGTGCACCCGGCCCGTGGGGCCAACGTCCTGACTTTC. This sequence encodes CASSLVHPARGANVLTF.

V gene TRBV19 combines with J gene TRBJ1-5; the match to TRBD1 covers 9 bases. Germline V CDR1 and CDR2: LNHDA, SQIVND (reference sequence). The CDR3 extends over 15 amino acids. V lost 6 bases, J lost 7 bases, and 10 bases stayed unmatched. CDR3 bases: TGTGCCAGTAGCGCCGGGACAGGGAGGTACCAGCCCCAGCATTTT. Residues: CASSAGTGRYQPQHF. Combining the CDR3 with reference TRBV19 and TRBJ1-5 gives the whole variable domain DGGITQSPKYLFRKEGQNVTLSCEQNLNHDAMYWYRQDPGQGLRLIYYSQIVNDFQKGDIAEGYSVSREKKESFPLTVTSAQKNPTAFYLCASSAGTGRYQPQHFGDGTRLSIL.

This chain links TRBV27 with TRBJ2-7, with D uncertain. With 6 bases removed from V and 0 bases from J, the gap between germline ends came to 9 bases. Per the germline V gene, CDR1 is MNHEY and CDR2 is SMNVEV (reference sequence). The CDR3 is made up of 13 amino acids. The CDR3 nucleotides read TGTGCCAGCAGCCAATTTAGCTCCTACGAGCAGTACTTC. It specifies CASSQFSSYEQYF.

The genes are TRBV5-1 and TRBJ2-3, with 11 nucleotides matching TRBD2. The CDR3 loop spans 16 amino acids. The ends lost 4 bases at V and 0 bases at J; junction bases unmatched: 4. The germline V gene encodes CDR1 SGHRS and CDR2 YFSETQ. Here the CDR3 reads CASSRGLAESTDTQYF. The CDR3 nucleotides read TGCGCCAGCAGCCGGGGACTAGCGGAGAGCACAGATACGCAGTATTTT. The whole variable domain, filled in from reference TRBV5-1 and TRBJ2-3, reads KAGVTQTPRYLIKTRGQQVTLSCSPISGHRSVSWYQQTPGQGLQFLFEYFSETQRNKGNFPGRFSGRQFSNSRSEMNVSTLELGDSALYLCASSRGLAESTDTQYFGPGTRLTVL.

The rearrangement links TRBV9 to TRBJ2-1; 13 bases align to TRBD2. The junction had 0 bases not matched to a gene; V was cut back by 3 bases and J by 0 bases. The CDR3 length is 16 residues. In germline, CDR1 is SGDLS, CDR2 YYNGEE. In nucleotides, the CDR3 is TGTGCCAGCAGCGGGACTAGCGGGAGCTCCTACAATGAGCAGTTCTTC. This sequence encodes CASSGTSGSSYNEQFF.

The J gene is TRBJ1-1, the V gene TRBV30; D call uncertain. V shed 0 bases and J shed 6 bases, with 14 bases lying between them. CDR3 size: 14 residues. Germline V gene sequence: CDR1 GTSNPN, CDR2 SVGIG (reference sequence). The CDR3 is CAWSVGVGKAEAFF. The CDR3 DNA sequence: TGTGCCTGGAGTGTAGGCGTCGGGAAGGCTGAAGCTTTCTTT.

V usage is TRBV15 and J usage is TRBJ2-7; perhaps TRBD1 as D (6 bases). The CDR3 has 15 residues. Germline V lookup: CDR1 LNHNV, CDR2 YYDKDF (reference sequence). V lost 1 base and J lost 5, with 15 bases in between. In DNA form, the CDR3 reads TGTGCCACCAGCAGAGCCCAGGGGAGCGTCAACGAGCAGTACTTC. It translates to CATSRAQGSVNEQYF.

This chain links TRBV9 with TRBJ2-3, with 15 nucleotides matching TRBD2. With V trimmed by 0 bases and J by 6 bases, 5 bases remained unmatched. The CDR3 is made up of 17 amino acids. The germline CDR1 and CDR2 sequences are SGDLS and YYNGEE. CDR3 sequence reads: CASSVEGTSGRRDTQYF. The CDR3 DNA reads TGTGCCAGCAGCGTAGAGGGGACTAGCGGGAGGAGGGATACGCAGTATTTT. The full variable domain, its missing parts supplied by reference TRBV9 and TRBJ2-3, is DSGVTQTPKHLITATGQRVTLRCSPRSGDLSVYWYQQSLDQGLQFLIQYYNGEERAKGNILERFSAQQFPDLHSELNLSSLELGDSALYFCASSVEGTSGRRDTQYFGPGTRLTVL.

This clonotype was seen only a few times. In DNA, the CDR3 is TGTGCCAGTAAGGTGAGACACCAGTTCAATGAGCAGTTCTTC. It is translated as CASKVRHQFNEQFF. The chain employs TRBV19 and TRBJ2-1; D is undetermined. This CDR3 is 14 amino acids long. Germline V gene sequence: CDR1 LNHDA, CDR2 SQIVND (reference sequence). With 7 bases removed from V and 6 bases from J, the gap between germline ends came to 16 bases.

This clonotype showed up just a few times. The chain has TRBV27 and TRBJ1-2, with a weak D call TRBD1 (5 bases). Germline lookup yields CDR1 MNHEY and CDR2 SMNVEV (reference sequence). V shed 8 bases and J shed 6 bases, with 16 bases lying between them. This CDR3 has 13 residues. CDR3 amino acids: CASSYKRGDGYTF. The CDR3 coding sequence is TGTGCCAGCTCATACAAACGGGGGGATGGCTACACCTTC.